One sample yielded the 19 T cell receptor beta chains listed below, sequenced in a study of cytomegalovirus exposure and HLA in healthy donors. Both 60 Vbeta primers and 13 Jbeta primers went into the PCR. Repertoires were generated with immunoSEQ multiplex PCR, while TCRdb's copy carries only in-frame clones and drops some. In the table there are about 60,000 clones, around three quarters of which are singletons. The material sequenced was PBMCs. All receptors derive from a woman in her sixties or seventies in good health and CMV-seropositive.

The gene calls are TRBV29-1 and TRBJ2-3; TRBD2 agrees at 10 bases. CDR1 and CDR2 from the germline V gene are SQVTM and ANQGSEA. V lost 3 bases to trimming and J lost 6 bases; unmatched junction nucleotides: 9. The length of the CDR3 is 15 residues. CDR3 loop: CSVDGSGGPSDTQYF. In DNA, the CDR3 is TGCAGCGTTGATGGTAGCGGGGGGCCCTCGGATACGCAGTATTTT.

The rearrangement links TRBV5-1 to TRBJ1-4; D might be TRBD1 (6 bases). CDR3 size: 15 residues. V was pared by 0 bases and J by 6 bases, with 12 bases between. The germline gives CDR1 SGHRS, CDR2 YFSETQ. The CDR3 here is CASSLEGQGDEKLFF. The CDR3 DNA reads TGCGCCAGCAGCTTGGAGGGACAAGGAGATGAAAAACTGTTTTTT.

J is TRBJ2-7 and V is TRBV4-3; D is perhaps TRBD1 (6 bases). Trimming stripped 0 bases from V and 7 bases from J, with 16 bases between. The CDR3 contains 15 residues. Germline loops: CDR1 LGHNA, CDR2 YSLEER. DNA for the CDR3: TGCGCCAGCAGCCAAGAAATTCTCAGGGGTGGGGAGCAGTACTTC. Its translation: CASSQEILRGGEQYF.

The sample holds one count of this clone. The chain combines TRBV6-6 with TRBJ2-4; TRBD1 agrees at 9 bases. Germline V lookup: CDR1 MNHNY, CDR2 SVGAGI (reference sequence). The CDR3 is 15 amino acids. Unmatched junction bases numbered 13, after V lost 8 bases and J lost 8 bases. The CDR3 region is CASAGTDRGNYIQYF. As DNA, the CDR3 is TGTGCCAGCGCCGGGACAGACAGGGGGAATTACATTCAGTACTTC.

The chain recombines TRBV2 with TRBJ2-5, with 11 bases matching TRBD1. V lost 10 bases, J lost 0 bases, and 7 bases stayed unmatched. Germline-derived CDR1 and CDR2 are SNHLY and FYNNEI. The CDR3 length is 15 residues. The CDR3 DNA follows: TGTGCCAACTGCCGGGACAGGGGGTACCAAGAGACCCAGTACTTC. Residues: CANCRDRGYQETQYF.

The CDR3 protein is CASSLEGGNYGYTF. Written as DNA, the CDR3 is TGTGCCAGCAGCCTCGAGGGGGGGAACTATGGCTACACCTTC. The J gene is TRBJ1-2, the V gene TRBV6-1, with D perhaps matching TRBD1 (6 bases). The CDR3 spans 14 residues. The germline V and J ends were trimmed by 6 bases and 2 bases, with 13 bases remaining between them. CDR1 is MNHNS and CDR2 is SASEGT in the germline V gene.

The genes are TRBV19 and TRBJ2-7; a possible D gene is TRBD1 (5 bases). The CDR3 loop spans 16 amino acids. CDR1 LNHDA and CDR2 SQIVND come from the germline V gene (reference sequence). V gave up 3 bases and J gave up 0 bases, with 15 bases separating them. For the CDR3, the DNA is TGTGCCAGTAGTATTATCTATGGGGCAGTCTCCTACGAGCAGTACTTC. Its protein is CASSIIYGAVSYEQYF.

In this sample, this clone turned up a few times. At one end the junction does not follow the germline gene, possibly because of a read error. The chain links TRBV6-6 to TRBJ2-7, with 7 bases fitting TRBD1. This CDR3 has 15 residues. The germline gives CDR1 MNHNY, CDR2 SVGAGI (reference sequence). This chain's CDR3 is CPSSLRGPGSYEQYF. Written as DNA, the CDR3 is TGTCCCAGCAGTTTAAGGGGGCCCGGGTCCTACGAGCAGTACTTC.

This CDR3 reads CASSLGQDNNEQFF. The DNA of the CDR3 is TGCGCCAGCAGCTTGGGACAGGATAACAATGAGCAGTTCTTC. V gene TRBV5-1 combines with J gene TRBJ2-1; weak D call: TRBD1 (6 bases). The CDR3 has 14 amino acids. Trimming removed 0 bases from V and 5 bases from J, with 9 bases in between. Germline-derived CDR1 and CDR2 are SGHRS and YFSETQ.

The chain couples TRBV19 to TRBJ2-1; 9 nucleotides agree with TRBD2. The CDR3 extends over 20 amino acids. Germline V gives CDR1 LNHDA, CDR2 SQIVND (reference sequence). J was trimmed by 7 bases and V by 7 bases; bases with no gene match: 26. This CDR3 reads CASNKKGRASGDLPYNEQFF. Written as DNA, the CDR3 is TGTGCCAGTAATAAGAAGGGGAGGGCTAGCGGGGATCTACCTTATAATGAGCAGTTCTTC.

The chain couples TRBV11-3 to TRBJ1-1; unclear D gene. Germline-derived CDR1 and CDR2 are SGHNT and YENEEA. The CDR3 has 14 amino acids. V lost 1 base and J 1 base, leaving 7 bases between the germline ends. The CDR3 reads CASSLGEGNTEAFF. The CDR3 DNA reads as TGTGCCAGCAGCTTAGGGGAGGGGAACACTGAAGCTTTCTTT.

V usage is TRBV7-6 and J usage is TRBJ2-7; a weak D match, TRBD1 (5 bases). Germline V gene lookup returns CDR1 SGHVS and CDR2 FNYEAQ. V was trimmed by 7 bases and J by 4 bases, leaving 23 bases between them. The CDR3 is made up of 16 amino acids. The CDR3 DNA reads TGTGCCAGCACCCTAGGGGCCGGGTCGTTGGTGTACGAGCAGTACTTC. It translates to CASTLGAGSLVYEQYF.

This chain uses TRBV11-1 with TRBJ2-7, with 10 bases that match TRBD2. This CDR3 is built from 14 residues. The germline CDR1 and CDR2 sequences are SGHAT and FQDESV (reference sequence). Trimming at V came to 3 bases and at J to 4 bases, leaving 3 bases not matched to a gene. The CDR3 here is CASSFSGGSYEQYF. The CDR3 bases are TGTGCCAGCAGCTTTAGCGGGGGGTCTTACGAGCAGTACTTC.

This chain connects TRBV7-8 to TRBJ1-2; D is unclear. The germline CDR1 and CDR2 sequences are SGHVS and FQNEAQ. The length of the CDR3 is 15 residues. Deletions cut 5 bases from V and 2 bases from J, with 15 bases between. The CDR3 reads CASSLERILNYGYTF. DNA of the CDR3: TGTGCCAGCAGCCTCGAGCGAATTTTAAACTATGGCTACACCTTC. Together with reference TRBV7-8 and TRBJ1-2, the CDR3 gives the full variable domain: GAGVSQSPRYKVAKRGQDVALRCDPISGHVSLFWYQQALGQGPEFLTYFQNEAQLDKSGLPSDRFFAERPEGSVSTLKIQRTQQEDSAVYLCASSLERILNYGYTFGSGTRLTVV.

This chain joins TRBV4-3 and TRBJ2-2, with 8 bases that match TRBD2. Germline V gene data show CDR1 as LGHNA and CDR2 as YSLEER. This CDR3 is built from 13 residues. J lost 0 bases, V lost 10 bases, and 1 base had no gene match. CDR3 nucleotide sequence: TGCGCCACCGGGGGGGCGAACACCGGGGAGCTGTTTTTT. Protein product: CATGGANTGELFF.

The CDR3 nucleotides read TGTGCCTGGAGTGTTCTCCCCCGGGGGGGGGAAAAACTGTTTTTT. This sequence encodes CAWSVLPRGGEKLFF. J is TRBJ1-4 and V is TRBV30, with a weak D call TRBD1 (5 bases). V was pared by 0 bases and J by 8 bases, with 16 bases between. This CDR3 comprises 15 residues. The germline CDR1 and CDR2 sequences are GTSNPN and SVGIG (reference sequence).

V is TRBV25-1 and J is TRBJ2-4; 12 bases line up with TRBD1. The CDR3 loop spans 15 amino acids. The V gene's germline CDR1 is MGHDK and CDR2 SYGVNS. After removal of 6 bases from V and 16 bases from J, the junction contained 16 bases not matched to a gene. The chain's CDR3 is CASSHTGTGGPPLYF. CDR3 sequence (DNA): TGTGCCAGCAGCCACACCGGGACAGGGGGCCCTCCCCTCTACTTC.

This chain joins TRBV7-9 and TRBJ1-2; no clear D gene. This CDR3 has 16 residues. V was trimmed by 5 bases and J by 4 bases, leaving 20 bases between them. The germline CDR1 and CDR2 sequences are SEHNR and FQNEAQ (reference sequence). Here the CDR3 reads CASSPWTVGKPYGYTF. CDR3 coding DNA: TGTGCCAGCAGCCCCTGGACGGTCGGGAAGCCCTATGGCTACACCTTC.

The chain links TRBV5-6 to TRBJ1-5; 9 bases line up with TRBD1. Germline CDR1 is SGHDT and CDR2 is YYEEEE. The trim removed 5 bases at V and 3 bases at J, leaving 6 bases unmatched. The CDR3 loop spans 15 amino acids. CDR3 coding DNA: TGTGCCAGCAGTAGTGACAGGGGGTTCAATCAGCCCCAGCATTTT. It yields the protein CASSSDRGFNQPQHF.